The 6 T cell receptor beta chains below all came from one sample that was sequenced in a study of monozygotic twins with inflammatory bowel disease. TCRdb re-called the 5' RACE reads; one entry per CDR3 protein, DNA not given. The sample totals 350,000 to 500,000 distinct CDR3 sequences. Sequencing was performed on blood. The source of these receptors is a human donor with ulcerative colitis or Crohn's disease, or a healthy co-twin of an affected twin (not recorded which).

The rearrangement uses TRBV12-3 or TRBV12-4 and TRBJ2-5; the D call of TRBD1 rests on TCRdb alone, since no DNA is present to check it. The CDR3 extends over 14 amino acids. The CDR3 here is CASSFGQGAGTQYF.

V usage is TRBV20-1 and J usage is TRBJ2-1; with no DNA, the TCRdb D assignment of TRBD1 cannot be verified. The CDR3 extends over 12 amino acids. Germline V CDR1 and CDR2: DFQATT, SNEGSKA (reference sequence). This chain's CDR3 is CSANRGVNEQFF.

V is TRBV24-1 and J is TRBJ2-3; no DNA is available, so the TRBD2 call from TCRdb remains unchecked. Germline CDR1 is KGHDR and CDR2 is SFDVKD. The CDR3 is 16 amino acids. The CDR3 loop reads CATSEGDSLLTDTQYF.

This chain joins TRBV6-5 and TRBJ1-5. Germline CDR1 is MNHEY and CDR2 is SVGAGI. The CDR3 extends over 15 amino acids. This chain's CDR3 is CASSYGVGSNQPQHF.

The chain uses TRBV29-1 and TRBJ2-1; TCRdb selects TRBD1, and the lack of DNA leaves this call unchecked. Germline CDR1 reads SQVTM; CDR2 reads ANQGSEA. The CDR3 spans 12 residues. The CDR3 spells CTGTQGFNEQFF.

The chain uses TRBV27 and TRBJ1-1; the D gene TCRdb calls, TRBD1, cannot be checked with no DNA. The CDR3 length is 14 residues. The germline V gene has CDR1 MNHEY and CDR2 SMNVEV (reference sequence). CDR3 sequence reads: CASRGTGRPTEAFF.